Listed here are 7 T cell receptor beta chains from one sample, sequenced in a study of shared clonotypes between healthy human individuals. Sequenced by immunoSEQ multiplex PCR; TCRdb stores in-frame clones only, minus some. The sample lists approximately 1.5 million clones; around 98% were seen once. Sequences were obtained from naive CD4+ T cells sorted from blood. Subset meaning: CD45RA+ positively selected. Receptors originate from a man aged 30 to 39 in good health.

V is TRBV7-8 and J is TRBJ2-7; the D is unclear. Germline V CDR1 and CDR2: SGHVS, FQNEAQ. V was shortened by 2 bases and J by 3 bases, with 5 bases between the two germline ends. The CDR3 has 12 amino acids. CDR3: CASSLNSYEQYF. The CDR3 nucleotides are TGTGCCAGCAGCTTAAACAGCTACGAGCAGTACTTC.

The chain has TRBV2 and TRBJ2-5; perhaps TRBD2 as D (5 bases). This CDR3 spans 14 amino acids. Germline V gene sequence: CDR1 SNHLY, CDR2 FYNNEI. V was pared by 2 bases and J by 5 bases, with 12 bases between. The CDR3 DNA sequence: TGTGCCAGCAGTGAATCCGGGGTTCGGGAGACCCAGTACTTC. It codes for CASSESGVRETQYF.

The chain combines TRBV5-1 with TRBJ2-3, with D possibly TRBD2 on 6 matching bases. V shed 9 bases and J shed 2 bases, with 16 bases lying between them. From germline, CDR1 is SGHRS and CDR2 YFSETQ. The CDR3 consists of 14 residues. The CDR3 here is CATSSGTFTDTQYF. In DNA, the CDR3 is TGCGCCACCTCATCGGGGACTTTCACAGATACGCAGTATTTT. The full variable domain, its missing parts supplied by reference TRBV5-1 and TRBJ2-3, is KAGVTQTPRYLIKTRGQQVTLSCSPISGHRSVSWYQQTPGQGLQFLFEYFSETQRNKGNFPGRFSGRQFSNSRSEMNVSTLELGDSALYLCATSSGTFTDTQYFGPGTRLTVL.

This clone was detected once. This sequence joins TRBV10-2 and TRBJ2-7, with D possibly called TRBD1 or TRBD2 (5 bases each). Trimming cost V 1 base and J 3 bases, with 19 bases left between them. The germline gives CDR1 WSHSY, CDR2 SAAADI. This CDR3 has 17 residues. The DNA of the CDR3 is TGCGCCAGCAGTGAGTTAAGTTCGGGACGCAGTATCTACGAGCAGTACTTC. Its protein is CASSELSSGRSIYEQYF.

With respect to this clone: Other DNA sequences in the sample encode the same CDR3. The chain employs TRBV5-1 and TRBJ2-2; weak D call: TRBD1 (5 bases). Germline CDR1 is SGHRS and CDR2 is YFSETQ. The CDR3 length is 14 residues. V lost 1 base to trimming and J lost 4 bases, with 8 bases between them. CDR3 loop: CASSLTGSTGELFF. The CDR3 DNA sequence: TGCGCCAGCAGCTTGACAGGCAGCACCGGGGAGCTGTTTTTT.

In nucleotides, the CDR3 is TGTGCCAGCAGCCTAGTGACAGGGGCGTTAATCTCTGGAAACACCATATATTTT. Translation gives CASSLVTGALISGNTIYF. The V call is TRBV5-5, the J call TRBJ1-3; 8 positions match TRBD1. Unmatched junction bases numbered 12, after V lost 4 bases and J lost 0 bases. The germline gives CDR1 SGHKS, CDR2 YYEKEE (reference sequence). This CDR3 is built from 18 residues.

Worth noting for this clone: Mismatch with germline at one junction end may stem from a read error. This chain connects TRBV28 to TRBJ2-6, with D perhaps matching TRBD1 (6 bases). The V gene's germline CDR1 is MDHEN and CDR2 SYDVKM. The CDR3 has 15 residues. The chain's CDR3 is CATSTGSDGANVLTF. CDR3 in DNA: TGTGCCACCAGTACAGGGAGCGATGGGGCCAACGTCCTGACTTTC.